What follows is one T cell receptor (beta chain) and its context. As yet, its antigen is unknown. CDR1 and CDR2 from the germline V gene are PRHDT and FYEKMQ (reference sequence). There are 14 residues in the CDR3. Trimming removed 2 bases from V and 3 bases from J, with 8 bases in between. Likely unrecorded immune exposures existed in these nominally healthy donors. Primers: 60 Vbeta forward and 13 Jbeta reverse. Using immunoSEQ multiplex PCR, the repertoire was profiled, and TCRdb retains in-frame clones only, with some absent. The profile covers 110,000 or so clones, with 67% appearing a single time and roughly 8.3% taken by the ten largest. This entry is derived from a study of cytomegalovirus exposure and HLA in healthy donors. General study points: In an earlier analysis, productive rearrangement rates for most beta V segments clustered near 87% or 30%.

Sequenced material: PBMCs. The rearrangement uses TRBV13 and TRBJ1-3; D gene ambiguous. This clonotype was obtained from a young man in good health and CMV-seropositive. Here the CDR3 DNA reads TGTGCCAGCAGCTTACGTGCAGGTGGAAACACCATATATTTT. Its protein is CASSLRAGGNTIYF.